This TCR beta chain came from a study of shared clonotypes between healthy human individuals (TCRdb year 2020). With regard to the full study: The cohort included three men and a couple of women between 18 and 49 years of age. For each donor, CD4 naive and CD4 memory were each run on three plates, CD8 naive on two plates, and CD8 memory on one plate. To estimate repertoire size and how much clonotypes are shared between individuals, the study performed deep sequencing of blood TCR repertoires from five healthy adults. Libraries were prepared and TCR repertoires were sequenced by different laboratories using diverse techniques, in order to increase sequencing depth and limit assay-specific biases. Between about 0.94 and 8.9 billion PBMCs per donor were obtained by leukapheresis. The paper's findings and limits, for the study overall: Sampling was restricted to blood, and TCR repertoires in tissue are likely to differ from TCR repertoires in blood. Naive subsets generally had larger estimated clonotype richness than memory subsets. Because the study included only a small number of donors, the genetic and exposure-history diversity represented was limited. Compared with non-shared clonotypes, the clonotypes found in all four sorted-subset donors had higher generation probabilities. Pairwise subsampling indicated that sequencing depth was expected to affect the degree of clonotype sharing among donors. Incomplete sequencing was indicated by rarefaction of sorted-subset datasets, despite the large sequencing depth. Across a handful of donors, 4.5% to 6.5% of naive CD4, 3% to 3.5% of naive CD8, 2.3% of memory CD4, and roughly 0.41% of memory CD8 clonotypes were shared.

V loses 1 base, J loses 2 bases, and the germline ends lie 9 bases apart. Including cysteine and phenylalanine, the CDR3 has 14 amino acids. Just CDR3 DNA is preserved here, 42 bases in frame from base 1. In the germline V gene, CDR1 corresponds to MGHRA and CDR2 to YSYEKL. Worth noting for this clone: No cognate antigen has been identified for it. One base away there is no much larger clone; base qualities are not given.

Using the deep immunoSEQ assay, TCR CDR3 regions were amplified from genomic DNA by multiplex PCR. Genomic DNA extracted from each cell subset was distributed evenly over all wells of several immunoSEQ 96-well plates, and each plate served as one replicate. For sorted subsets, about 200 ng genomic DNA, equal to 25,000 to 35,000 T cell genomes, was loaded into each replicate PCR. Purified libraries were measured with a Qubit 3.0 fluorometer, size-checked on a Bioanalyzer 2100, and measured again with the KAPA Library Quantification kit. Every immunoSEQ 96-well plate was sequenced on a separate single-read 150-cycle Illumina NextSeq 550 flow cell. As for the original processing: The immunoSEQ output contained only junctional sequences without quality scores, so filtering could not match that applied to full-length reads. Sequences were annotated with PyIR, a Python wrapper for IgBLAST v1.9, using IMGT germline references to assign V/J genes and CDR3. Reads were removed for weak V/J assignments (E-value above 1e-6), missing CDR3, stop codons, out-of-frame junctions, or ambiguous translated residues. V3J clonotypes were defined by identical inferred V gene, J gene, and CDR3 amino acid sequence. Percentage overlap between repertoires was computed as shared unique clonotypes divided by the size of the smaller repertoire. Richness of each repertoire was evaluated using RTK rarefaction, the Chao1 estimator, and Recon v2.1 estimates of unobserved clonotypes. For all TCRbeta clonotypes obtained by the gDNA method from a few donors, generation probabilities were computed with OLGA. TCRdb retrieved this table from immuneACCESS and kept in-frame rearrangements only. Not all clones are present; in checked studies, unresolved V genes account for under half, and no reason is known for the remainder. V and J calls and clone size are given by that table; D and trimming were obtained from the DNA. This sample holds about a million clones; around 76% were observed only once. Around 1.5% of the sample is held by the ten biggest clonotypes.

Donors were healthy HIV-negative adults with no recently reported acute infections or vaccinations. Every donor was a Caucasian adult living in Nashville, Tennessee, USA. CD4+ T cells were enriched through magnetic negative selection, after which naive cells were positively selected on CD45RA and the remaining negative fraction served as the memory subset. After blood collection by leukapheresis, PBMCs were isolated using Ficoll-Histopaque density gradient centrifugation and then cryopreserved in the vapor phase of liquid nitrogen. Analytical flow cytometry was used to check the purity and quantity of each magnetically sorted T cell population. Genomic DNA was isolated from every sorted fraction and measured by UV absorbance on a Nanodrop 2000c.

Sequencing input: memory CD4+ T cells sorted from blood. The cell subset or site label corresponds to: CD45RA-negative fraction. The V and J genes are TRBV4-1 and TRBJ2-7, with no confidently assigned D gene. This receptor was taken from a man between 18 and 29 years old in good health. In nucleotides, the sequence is TGCGCCAGCAGCCAAGGGAGAACTACCTACGAGCAGTACTTC. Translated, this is CASSQGRTTYEQYF.